These 8 T cell receptor beta chains originate from one sample sequenced in a study of blood T cell repertoires in COVID-19 (dated by TCRdb to 2020 to 2021). Receptor amplification or capture employed the immunoSEQ multiplex PCR assay. TCRdb limited this immuneACCESS table to in-frame rearrangements with V and J called. A share of clones is missing; checked studies link under half to unresolved V genes, and the rest is unexplained. This sample lists 150,000 to 200,000 clones; about 82% were detected once. The ten largest clones capture roughly 5% of the sample. What was sequenced was peripheral blood. The receptors come from a woman in her thirties with acute or convalescent COVID-19.

The J gene is TRBJ2-1, the V gene TRBV15; 13 bases agree with TRBD2. This CDR3 is 15 amino acids long. The V gene's germline CDR1 is LNHNV and CDR2 YYDKDF (reference sequence). The ends lost 8 bases at V and 7 bases at J; junction bases unmatched: 8. CDR3 protein: CATEHPTSGRNEQFF. The CDR3 DNA reads as TGTGCCACCGAACACCCGACTAGCGGGAGGAATGAGCAGTTCTTC.

This clone has a count of ten or more. The chain combines TRBV6-2 or TRBV6-3 with TRBJ2-7, with 7 nucleotides matching TRBD1. Germline-derived CDR1 and CDR2 are MNHEY and SVGEGT. The V gene end was trimmed by 6 bases and the J gene end by 3 bases; junction bases not matched to a gene: 5. This CDR3 is built from 13 residues. This CDR3 is CASSRGQVYEQYF. The CDR3 bases are TGTGCCAGCAGCCGTGGACAGGTCTACGAGCAGTACTTC.

The chain has TRBV6-6 and TRBJ2-3, with a weak D call TRBD1 (5 bases). The CDR3 sequence is 14 residues long. The V gene's germline CDR1 is MNHNY and CDR2 SVGAGI (reference sequence). V was trimmed by 2 bases and J by 5 bases, leaving 11 bases between them. CDR3 region: CASSYQGPRDTQYF. CDR3 bases: TGTGCCAGCAGTTACCAGGGTCCAAGAGATACGCAGTATTTT.

The rearrangement uses TRBV6-1 and TRBJ2-5; 7 nucleotides agree with TRBD1. This CDR3 is 16 amino acids long. The V segment lost 2 bases and the J segment 2 bases; nucleotides outside the gene matches: 8. Germline V gene sequence: CDR1 MNHNS, CDR2 SASEGT. This chain's CDR3 is CASSEILTGQQETQYF. The CDR3 coding sequence is TGTGCCAGCAGTGAAATTCTGACGGGACAGCAAGAGACCCAGTACTTC.

This rearrangement joins TRBV13 to TRBJ1-1; no definite D call. Germline CDR1 is PRHDT and CDR2 is FYEKMQ (reference sequence). This CDR3 contains 16 residues. Deletions cut 1 base from V and 1 base from J, with 13 bases between. CDR3 sequence reads: CASSLVSSPGNTEAFF. The CDR3 DNA is TGTGCCAGCAGCTTAGTTAGTAGCCCGGGGAACACTGAAGCTTTCTTT.

The chain is built from TRBV9 and TRBJ2-7; D possibly corresponds to TRBD2 (5 bases). The CDR3 totals 14 residues. The germline gives CDR1 SGDLS, CDR2 YYNGEE. V lost 0 bases, J lost 2 bases, and 9 bases lay in between. The CDR3 DNA reads TGTGCCAGCAGCGTAGAGACGGGAACCTACGAGCAGTACTTC. Translated: CASSVETGTYEQYF.

V gene TRBV7-9 combines with J gene TRBJ2-7, with 12 bases identical to TRBD1. The germline V gene encodes CDR1 SEHNR and CDR2 FQNEAQ (reference sequence). V was pared by 5 bases and J by 2 bases, with 16 bases of the junction left unmatched. The CDR3 runs 19 residues. The CDR3 DNA reads TGTGCCAGCAGCCCAAGGGGGACAGGGGGCGTAAAAGGGGCCTACGAGCAGTACTTC. As protein: CASSPRGTGGVKGAYEQYF.

The rearrangement uses TRBV12-5 and TRBJ2-3; 7 bases are shared with TRBD2. Germline assignment: CDR1 LGHNT and CDR2 FRNRAP. The CDR3 is 13 residues long. V dropped 3 bases and J dropped 4; count of bases not matched to a gene: 1. CDR3 residues: CASGLAGSDTQYF. CDR3 bases: TGTGCTAGTGGTTTAGCGGGGTCAGATACGCAGTATTTT.